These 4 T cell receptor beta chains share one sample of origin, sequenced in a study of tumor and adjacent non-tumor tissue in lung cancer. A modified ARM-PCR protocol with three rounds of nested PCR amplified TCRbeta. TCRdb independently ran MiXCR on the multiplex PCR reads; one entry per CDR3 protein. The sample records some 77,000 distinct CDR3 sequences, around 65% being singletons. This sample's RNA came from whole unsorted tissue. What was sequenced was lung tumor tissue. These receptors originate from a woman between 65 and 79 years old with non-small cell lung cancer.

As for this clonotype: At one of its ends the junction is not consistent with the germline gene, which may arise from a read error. The CDR3, as DNA: TGTGCCAACAGTTTGGTAGGGTCTGCCTACACTGTGCAGTTCTTC. Translated, it gives CANSLVGSAYTVQFF. The chain couples TRBV28 to TRBJ2-1; D call uncertain. CDR1 and CDR2 from the germline V gene are MDHEN and SYDVKM. The CDR3 has 15 amino acids. Full variable domain (missing parts from reference TRBV28 and TRBJ2-1): DVKVTQSSRYLVKRTGEKVFLECVQDMDHENMFWYRQDPGLGLRLIYFSYDVKMKEKGDIPEGYSVSREKKERFSLILESASTNQTSMYLCANSLVGSAYTVQFFGPGTRLTVL.

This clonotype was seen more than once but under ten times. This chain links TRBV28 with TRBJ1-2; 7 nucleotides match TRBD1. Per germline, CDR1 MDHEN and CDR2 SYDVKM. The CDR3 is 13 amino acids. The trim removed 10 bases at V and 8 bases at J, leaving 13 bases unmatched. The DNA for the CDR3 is TGTGCCACTCGGGACAGAATAGGTCGCGGCTACACCTTC. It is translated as CATRDRIGRGYTF.

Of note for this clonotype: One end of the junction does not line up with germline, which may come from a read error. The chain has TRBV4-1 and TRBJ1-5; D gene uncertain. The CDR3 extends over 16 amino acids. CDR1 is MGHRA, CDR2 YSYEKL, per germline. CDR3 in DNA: TGCGCCAGCAGCCAAGGCGTAAGGGCCAATGGGCAGCCCCACCATTTT. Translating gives CASSQGVRANGQPHHF.

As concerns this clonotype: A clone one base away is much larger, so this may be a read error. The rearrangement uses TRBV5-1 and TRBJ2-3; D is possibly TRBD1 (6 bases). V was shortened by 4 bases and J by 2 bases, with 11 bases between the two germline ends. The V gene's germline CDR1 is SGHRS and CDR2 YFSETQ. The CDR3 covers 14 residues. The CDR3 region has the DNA TGCGCCAGCAGCCCTGGACAGTACACAGATACGCAGTATTTT. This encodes CASSPGQYTDTQYF. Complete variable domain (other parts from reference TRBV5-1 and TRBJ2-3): KAGVTQTPRYLIKTRGQQVTLSCSPISGHRSVSWYQQTPGQGLQFLFEYFSETQRNKGNFPGRFSGRQFSNSRSEMNVSTLELGDSALYLCASSPGQYTDTQYFGPGTRLTVL.